One and the same sample provided the 18 T cell receptor beta chains below, sequenced in a study of T cells in Graves' hyperthyroidism and ophthalmopathy. The CDR3 regions of TCR beta were amplified from RNA transcripts. Primed by the HTBI set, a first-round RT-PCR was run on the TCR CDR3. TCRdb re-derived calls from the multiplex PCR reads in MiXCR, one entry per CDR3 protein. The data hold roughly 560,000 distinct CDR3 sequences, with about 15% observed a single time. Sequencing was carried out using blood. Every receptor here comes from a woman aged 40 to 49 with Graves' ophthalmopathy.

In its sample, this clonotype was seen many times. J is TRBJ1-1 and V is TRBV7-2; D is unclear. Between the trimmed V and J ends, which lost 2 bases and 2 bases, there was a span of 12 bases. The germline CDR1 and CDR2 sequences are SGHTA and FQGNSA. The CDR3 spans 15 residues. This CDR3 reads CASSLRSGTNTEAFF. The CDR3 bases are TGTGCCAGCAGCTTAAGGTCAGGCACTAACACTGAAGCTTTCTTT.

This clonotype was detected ten times or more. The gene calls are TRBV30 and TRBJ2-2; 10 nucleotides line up with TRBD1. With 4 bases clipped from V and 7 bases from J, the junction kept 9 bases outside the gene matches. There are 15 residues in the CDR3. Germline CDR1 is GTSNPN and CDR2 is SVGIG (reference sequence). CDR3 DNA: TGTGCCTGGAACCCCGGGACAGGGGTAAACGGGGAGCTGTTTTTT. This sequence encodes CAWNPGTGVNGELFF.

The chain recombines TRBV6-2 or TRBV6-3 with TRBJ2-7, with D perhaps matching TRBD2 (6 bases). Germline CDR1 MNHEY, CDR2 SVGEGT. The CDR3 extends over 15 amino acids. Trimming cost V 0 bases and J 4 bases, with 13 bases left between them. The CDR3 reads CASSYSYGSDYEQYF. The CDR3 coding sequence is TGTGCCAGCAGTTACTCTTACGGGAGTGATTACGAGCAGTACTTC.

This clonotype has ten or more counts. This chain connects TRBV12-5 to TRBJ2-3; tentatively, D is TRBD2 (5 bases). The germline V gene encodes CDR1 LGHNT and CDR2 FRNRAP. The CDR3 has 12 residues. Deletions cut 7 bases from V and 5 bases from J, with 10 bases between. CDR3 nucleotides: TGTGCTAGTGAACTAGACCGAGATACGCAGTATTTT. It translates to CASELDRDTQYF. The whole variable domain, filled in from reference TRBV12-5 and TRBJ2-3, reads DARVTQTPRHKVTEMGQEVTMRCQPILGHNTVFWYRQTMMQGLELLAYFRNRAPLDDSGMPKDRFSAEMPDATLATLKIQPSEPRDSAVYFCASELDRDTQYFGPGTRLTVL.

This clonotype was detected many times. The chain uses TRBV28 and TRBJ2-7; D assignment may be TRBD1 or TRBD2 (5 bases each). There are 14 residues in the CDR3. V gave up 5 bases and J gave up 5 bases, with 16 bases separating them. Germline V gene data show CDR1 as MDHEN and CDR2 as SYDVKM. In nucleotides, the CDR3 is TGTGCCAGCAGTGTCCGGGGCGAGAGGGACGAGCAGTACTTC. This sequence encodes CASSVRGERDEQYF.

This clonotype was seen more than once but under ten times. V usage is TRBV9 and J usage is TRBJ1-2; D remains unclear. Germline CDR1 is SGDLS and CDR2 is YYNGEE. This CDR3 contains 15 residues. With 0 bases removed from V and 3 bases from J, the gap between germline ends came to 12 bases. The CDR3 reads CASSVDGSGDYGYTF. The CDR3 region has the DNA TGTGCCAGCAGCGTAGATGGCTCTGGGGACTATGGCTACACCTTC. The complete variable domain, with remaining parts taken from reference TRBV9 and TRBJ1-2, reads DSGVTQTPKHLITATGQRVTLRCSPRSGDLSVYWYQQSLDQGLQFLIQYYNGEERAKGNILERFSAQQFPDLHSELNLSSLELGDSALYFCASSVDGSGDYGYTFGSGTRLTVV.

This sequence joins TRBV28 and TRBJ2-5; TRBD2 agrees at 8 bases. Germline V gene sequence: CDR1 MDHEN, CDR2 SYDVKM. This CDR3 comprises 18 residues. Trimming removed 4 bases from V and 7 bases from J; junction bases left unmatched: 20. DNA of the CDR3: TGTGCCAGCAGTTCCAGCCTAGCGGGCACCCCCGAGCGGTGGACCCAGTACTTC. This translates into CASSSSLAGTPERWTQYF.

This CDR3 is CASSQDGGRRTEAFF. The CDR3 DNA follows: TGTGCCAGCAGCCAAGATGGGGGAAGGCGGACTGAAGCTTTCTTT. This sequence joins TRBV14 and TRBJ1-1; D may be TRBD1 (5 bases). Looked up from germline, CDR1 is SGHDN and CDR2 is FVKESK. This CDR3 region has 15 residues. Trimming took off 0 bases at V and 5 bases at J, with 13 bases between the two ends.

This clonotype was seen many times. The rearrangement links TRBV28 to TRBJ1-1; no clear D gene. Per the germline V gene, CDR1 is MDHEN and CDR2 is SYDVKM. Trimming removed 3 bases from V and 7 bases from J, with 6 bases in between. This CDR3 has 11 amino acids. CDR3 sequence reads: CASSFDIEAFF. CDR3 DNA: TGTGCCAGCAGTTTCGACATTGAAGCTTTCTTT.

This chain uses TRBV5-6 with TRBJ1-3; no firm D call. CDR3 length: 15 amino acids. Germline CDR1 reads SGHDT; CDR2 reads YYEEEE. V lost 4 bases and J lost 0, with 11 bases in between. CDR3 in DNA: TGTGCCAGCAGCAAAGGGATGCGCTCTGGAAACACCATATATTTT. Amino acid sequence: CASSKGMRSGNTIYF.

At least ten counts were recorded for this clonotype. The chain couples TRBV20-1 to TRBJ2-7, with D possibly TRBD2 on 5 matching bases. Per germline, CDR1 DFQATT and CDR2 SNEGSKA (reference sequence). The CDR3 spans 11 residues. V lost 3 bases to trimming and J lost 7 bases, with 10 bases between them. This chain's CDR3 is CSASASFEQYF. The DNA for the CDR3 is TGCAGTGCTAGTGCTAGCTTTGAGCAGTACTTC.

This clonotype was observed many times. This chain connects TRBV6-5 to TRBJ2-6; D gene ambiguous. The CDR3 has 15 amino acids. Looked up from germline, CDR1 is MNHEY and CDR2 is SVGAGI. The ends were cut back, 2 bases at V and 2 bases at J, with 7 bases in the middle. The CDR3 nucleotides read TGTGCCAGCAGTTACCAGAATACTGGGGCCAACGTCCTGACTTTC. The encoded protein is CASSYQNTGANVLTF.

This clonotype was counted many times. This chain links TRBV6-1 with TRBJ1-1; the match to TRBD1 covers 7 bases. Germline loops: CDR1 MNHNS, CDR2 SASEGT. J gave up 4 bases and V 5 bases, and 13 bases lay outside the gene matches. The CDR3 contains 16 residues. Here the CDR3 reads CASSPRQGAGFTEAFF. The CDR3 DNA follows: TGTGCCAGCAGTCCCAGACAGGGTGCGGGTTTCACTGAAGCTTTCTTT.

The sample holds many counts of this clonotype. The rearrangement joins TRBV12-3 or TRBV12-4 to TRBJ2-4; tentative D call: TRBD1 (7 bases). Trimming stripped 5 bases from V and 2 bases from J, with 10 bases between. The CDR3 runs 14 residues. The CDR3 loop reads CASSPGGTKNIQYF. In DNA, the CDR3 is TGTGCCAGCAGTCCAGGGGGGACCAAAAACATTCAGTACTTC.

This clonotype was recorded many times. The chain couples TRBV5-1 to TRBJ2-7; 12 bases are a match to TRBD2. Germline CDR1 SGHRS, CDR2 YFSETQ. There are 15 residues in the CDR3. Germline trimming cut 2 bases from V and 5 bases from J; bases unmatched to any gene: 5. The CDR3 region is CASSFRLAGGDEQYF. DNA for the CDR3: TGCGCCAGCAGCTTCCGGCTAGCGGGGGGGGACGAGCAGTACTTC.

This clonotype was observed a handful of times. DNA for the CDR3: TGTGCCAGCAGTTACTCGAGGGGTGGCACAGATACGCAGTATTTT. Amino acid sequence: CASSYSRGGTDTQYF. The chain links TRBV6-5 to TRBJ2-3; D possibly matches TRBD1 or TRBD2 (5 bases each). This CDR3 is built from 15 residues. The ends were cut back, 0 bases at V and 1 base at J, with 8 bases in the middle. Germline loops: CDR1 MNHEY, CDR2 SVGAGI.

There are many counts of this clonotype. The chain joins TRBV28 to TRBJ1-2; tentative D call: TRBD1 (5 bases). Trimming cost V 1 base and J 7 bases, with 10 bases left between them. The germline V gene has CDR1 MDHEN and CDR2 SYDVKM. There are 13 residues in the CDR3. As DNA, the CDR3 is TGTGCCAGCAGTTTATACCGGGGGACTGGCTACACCTTC. Protein sequence: CASSLYRGTGYTF.

This clonotype was counted ten times or more. V and J are TRBV19 and TRBJ1-5, with 8 positions matching TRBD1. From germline, CDR1 is LNHDA and CDR2 SQIVND (reference sequence). J was trimmed by 7 bases and V by 4 bases; bases with no gene match: 3. CDR3 size: 13 residues. Written as DNA, the CDR3 is TGTGCCAGTAGTACGGACAGGGAGCAGCCCCAGCATTTT. This encodes CASSTDREQPQHF.